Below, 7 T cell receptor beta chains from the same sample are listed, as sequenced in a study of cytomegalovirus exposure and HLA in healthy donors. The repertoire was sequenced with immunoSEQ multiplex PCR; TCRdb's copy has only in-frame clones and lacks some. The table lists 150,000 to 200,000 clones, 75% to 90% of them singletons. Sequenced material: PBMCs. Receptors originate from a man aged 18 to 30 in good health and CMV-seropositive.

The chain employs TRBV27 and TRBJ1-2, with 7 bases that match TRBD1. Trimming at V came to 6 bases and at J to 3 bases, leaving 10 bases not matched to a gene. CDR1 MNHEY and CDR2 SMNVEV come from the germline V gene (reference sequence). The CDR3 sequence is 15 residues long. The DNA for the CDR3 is TGTGCCAGCAGGGGAGAAAGGGGGCTTGACTATGGCTACACCTTC. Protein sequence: CASRGERGLDYGYTF.

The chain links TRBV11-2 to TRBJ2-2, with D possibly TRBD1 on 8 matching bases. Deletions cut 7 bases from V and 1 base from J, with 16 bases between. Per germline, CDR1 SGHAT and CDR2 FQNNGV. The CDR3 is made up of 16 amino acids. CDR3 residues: CASIGGGQVNTGELFF. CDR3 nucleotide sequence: TGTGCCAGCATTGGGGGGGGACAGGTGAACACCGGGGAGCTGTTTTTT.

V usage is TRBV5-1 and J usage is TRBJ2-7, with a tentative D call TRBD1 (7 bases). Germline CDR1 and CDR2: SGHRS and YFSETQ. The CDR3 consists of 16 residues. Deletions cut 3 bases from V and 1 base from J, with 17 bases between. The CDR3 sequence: CASSSGDRANSYEQYF. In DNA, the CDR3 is TGCGCCAGCAGCTCGGGAGACAGGGCTAATTCCTACGAGCAGTACTTC. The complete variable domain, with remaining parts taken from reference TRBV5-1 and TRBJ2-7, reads KAGVTQTPRYLIKTRGQQVTLSCSPISGHRSVSWYQQTPGQGLQFLFEYFSETQRNKGNFPGRFSGRQFSNSRSEMNVSTLELGDSALYLCASSSGDRANSYEQYFGPGTRLTVT.

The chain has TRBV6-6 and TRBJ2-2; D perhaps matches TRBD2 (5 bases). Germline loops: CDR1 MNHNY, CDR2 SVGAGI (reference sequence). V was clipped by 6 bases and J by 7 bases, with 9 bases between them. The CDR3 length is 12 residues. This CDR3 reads CASRGDYGELFF. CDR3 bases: TGTGCCAGCAGGGGCGACTACGGGGAGCTGTTTTTT.

CDR3 sequence (DNA): TGTGCCACCAGCCCCAGGATCACTAGCGGGAACCACGAGCAGTACTTC. Translated: CATSPRITSGNHEQYF. The chain links TRBV15 to TRBJ2-7, with 10 bases aligning to TRBD2. The CDR3 spans 16 residues. In germline, CDR1 is LNHNV, CDR2 YYDKDF (reference sequence). V was pared by 5 bases and J by 5 bases, with 12 bases of the junction left unmatched.

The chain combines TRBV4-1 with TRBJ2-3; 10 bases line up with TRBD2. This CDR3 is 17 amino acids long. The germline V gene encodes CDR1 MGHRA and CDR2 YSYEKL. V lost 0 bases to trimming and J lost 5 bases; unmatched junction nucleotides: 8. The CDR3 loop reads CASSQEWLAGVQDTQYF. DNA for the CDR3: TGCGCCAGCAGCCAAGAATGGCTAGCGGGAGTTCAAGATACGCAGTATTTT.

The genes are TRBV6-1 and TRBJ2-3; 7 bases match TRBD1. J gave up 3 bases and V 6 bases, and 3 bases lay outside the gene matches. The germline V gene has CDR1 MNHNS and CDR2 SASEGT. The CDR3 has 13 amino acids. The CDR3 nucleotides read TGTGCCAGCAGAGGGGGCTGGACAGATACGCAGTATTTT. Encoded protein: CASRGGWTDTQYF.